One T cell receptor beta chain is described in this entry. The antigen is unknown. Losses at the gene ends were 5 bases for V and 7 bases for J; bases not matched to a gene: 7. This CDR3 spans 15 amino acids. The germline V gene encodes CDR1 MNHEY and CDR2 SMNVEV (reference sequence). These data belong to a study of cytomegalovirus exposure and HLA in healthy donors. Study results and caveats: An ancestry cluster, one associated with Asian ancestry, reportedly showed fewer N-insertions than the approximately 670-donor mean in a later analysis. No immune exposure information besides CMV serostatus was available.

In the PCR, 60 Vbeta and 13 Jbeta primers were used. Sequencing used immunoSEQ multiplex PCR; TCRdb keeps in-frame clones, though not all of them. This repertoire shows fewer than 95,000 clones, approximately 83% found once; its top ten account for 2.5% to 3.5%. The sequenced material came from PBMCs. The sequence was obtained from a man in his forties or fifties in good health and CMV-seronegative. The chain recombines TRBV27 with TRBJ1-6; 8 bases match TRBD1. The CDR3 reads CASSKDRVGNSPLHF. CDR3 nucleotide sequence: TGTGCCAGCAGTAAGGACAGGGTAGGAAATTCACCCCTCCACTTT.